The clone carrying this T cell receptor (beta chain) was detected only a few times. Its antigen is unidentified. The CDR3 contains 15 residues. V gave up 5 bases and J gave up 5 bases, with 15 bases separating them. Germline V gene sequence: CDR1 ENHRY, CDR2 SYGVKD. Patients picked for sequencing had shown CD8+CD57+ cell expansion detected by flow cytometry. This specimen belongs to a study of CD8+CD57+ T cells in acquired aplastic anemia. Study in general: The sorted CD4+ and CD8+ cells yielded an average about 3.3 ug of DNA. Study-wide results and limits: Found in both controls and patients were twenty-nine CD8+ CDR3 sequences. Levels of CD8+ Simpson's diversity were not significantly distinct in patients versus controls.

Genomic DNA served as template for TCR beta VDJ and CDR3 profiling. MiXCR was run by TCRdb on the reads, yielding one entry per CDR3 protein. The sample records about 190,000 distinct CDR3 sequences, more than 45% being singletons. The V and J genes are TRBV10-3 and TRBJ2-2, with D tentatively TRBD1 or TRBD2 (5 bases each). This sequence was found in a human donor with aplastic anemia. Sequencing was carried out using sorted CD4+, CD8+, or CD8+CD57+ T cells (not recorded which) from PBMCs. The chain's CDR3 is CAISRTTAETGELFF. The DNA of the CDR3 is TGTGCCATCAGTCGGACAACAGCGGAAACCGGGGAGCTGTTTTTT.